A single sample is the source of the 10 T cell receptor beta chains below, sequenced in a study of blood T cell repertoires in COVID-19 (dated by TCRdb to 2020 to 2021). The method behind the library was the immunoSEQ multiplex PCR assay. TCRdb provides this immuneACCESS table in a form limited to in-frame rearrangements. Some clones are lacking; in checked studies, under half of them reflect an unresolved V gene, and why the rest are absent is not known. The sample table holds some 200,000 clones, of which nearly 90% were seen once. The top ten hold 12% of the sample. Sequencing was carried out using peripheral blood. The source is a woman aged 18 to 35 who had recovered from COVID-19.

The genes are TRBV19 and TRBJ2-1; weak D call: TRBD1 (6 bases). The CDR3 contains 16 residues. Deletions cut 7 bases from V and 5 bases from J, with 21 bases between. Per germline, CDR1 LNHDA and CDR2 SQIVND (reference sequence). CDR3 DNA: TGTGCCAGTACCCCTTGGGAACAGGGTGATAACAATGAGCAGTTCTTC. Translated: CASTPWEQGDNNEQFF.

The CDR3 DNA is TGCAGCGTTGAAGCCGGAACTACCGGCTATGAGCAGTTCTTC. The encoded protein is CSVEAGTTGYEQFF. This chain uses TRBV29-1 with TRBJ2-1; D is unclear. The V end lost 1 base, the J end lost 8 bases, and 15 bases lay between the germline ends. Germline CDR1 and CDR2: SQVTM and ANQGSEA. The CDR3 has 14 residues.

This chain joins TRBV9 and TRBJ2-2; D gene uncertain. CDR1 and CDR2 (germline): SGDLS, YYNGEE. The V and J ends lost 0 bases and 1 base respectively, with 4 bases between them. The CDR3 consists of 14 residues. The chain's CDR3 is CASSVALNTGELFF. DNA for the CDR3: TGTGCCAGCAGCGTAGCTCTGAACACCGGGGAGCTGTTTTTT.

V is TRBV21-1 and J is TRBJ1-2. TRBV21-1 is designated a pseudogene. CDR3 size: 15 residues. Here the CDR3 DNA reads TGTGCCAGCAGCTCGGGGGGAGGGACTAACTATGGCTACACCTTC. This encodes CASSSGGGTNYGYTF.

The sample holds one count of this clone. The rearrangement uses TRBV5-5 and TRBJ2-3; 8 bases are shared with TRBD1. The J segment lost 5 bases and the V segment lost 0 bases, leaving 11 bases of the junction unmatched. The germline V gene encodes CDR1 SGHKS and CDR2 YYEKEE (reference sequence). The CDR3 loop spans 17 amino acids. The CDR3 bases are TGTGCCAGCAGCTTGGATTATTGGGACAGGAGGATAGATACGCAGTATTTT. This translates into CASSLDYWDRRIDTQYF.

The genes are TRBV4-2 and TRBJ2-1, with 10 bases identical to TRBD2. The junction had 12 bases not matched to a gene; V was cut back by 1 base and J by 0 bases. This CDR3 is 20 amino acids long. Germline CDR1 reads LGHNA; CDR2 reads YNFKEQ. CDR3 protein: CASSQVVQGLALSSYNEQFF. In nucleotides, the CDR3 is TGTGCCAGCAGCCAAGTCGTCCAGGGACTAGCGCTAAGCTCCTACAATGAGCAGTTCTTC.

This clone was observed a handful of times. The chain links TRBV6-5 to TRBJ2-4; 7 nucleotides match TRBD1. The germline gives CDR1 MNHEY, CDR2 SVGAGI. CDR3 size: 12 residues. V lost 6 bases, J lost 9 bases, and 5 bases stayed unmatched. The CDR3 here is CASSQAGGIQYF. CDR3 DNA: TGTGCCAGCAGCCAGGCAGGGGGCATTCAGTACTTC.

V usage is TRBV5-4 and J usage is TRBJ2-6; 11 bases line up with TRBD1. Germline values: CDR1 SGHNT, CDR2 YYREEE (reference sequence). The CDR3 length is 17 residues. Trimming at V came to 4 bases and at J to 3 bases, leaving 6 bases not matched to a gene. CDR3 bases: TGTGCCAGCAGCGCGGGACAGGGGGTTGTTGGGGCCAACGTCCTGACTTTC. Translation gives CASSAGQGVVGANVLTF.

This sequence joins TRBV6-1 and TRBJ2-3, with 14 bases identical to TRBD2. Trimming removed 2 bases from V and 6 bases from J; junction bases left unmatched: 7. Per the germline V gene, CDR1 is MNHNS and CDR2 is SASEGT. The CDR3 has 17 residues. CDR3 amino acids: CASSEPGTSGSIDTQYF. Here the CDR3 DNA reads TGTGCCAGCAGTGAACCCGGGACTAGCGGGAGTATTGATACGCAGTATTTT.

The chain links TRBV4-1 to TRBJ1-3; TRBD1 agrees at 8 bases. CDR1 is MGHRA, CDR2 YSYEKL, per germline. V was pared by 3 bases and J by 0 bases, with 1 base of the junction left unmatched. The CDR3 is 15 amino acids. The CDR3 coding sequence is TGCGCCAGCAGCCAGGACAGGGCCTCTGGAAACACCATATATTTT. Its translation: CASSQDRASGNTIYF.